These T cell receptor beta chains were read from a single sample in a study of shared clonotypes between healthy human individuals. Method: immunoSEQ multiplex PCR; TCRdb's copy keeps in-frame clones and lacks some. The sample records over 2 million clones, less than 95% being singletons. The sequenced material came from naive CD8+ T cells sorted from blood. The origin of the receptors is a man aged 18 to 30 in good health. Each CDR3 is given with its conserved first and last residue.

v_call	cdr3_aa
TRBV30	CAWSMASEPQHF
TRBV5-4	CASSLNSLNYGYTF
TRBV4-1	CASSQSQTNLAYEQYF
TRBV10-2	CASSGQGNSGNTIYF
TRBV5-1	CASSLAYTGGRADTQYF
TRBV5-6	CASSLISGTTYNEQFF
TRBV27	CASSPRPVYEQYF
TRBV27	CASSHQGVGGYGYTF
TRBV10-3	CAISEVGGNEQFF
TRBV7-3	CASSPLAGGPDEQFF
TRBV7-2	CASSVDSGRTDTQYF
TRBV7-9	CASRPPGPTTNEKLFF
TRBV6-5	CASSPRILGYEQYF
TRBV7-9	CASSSGPTYEQYF
TRBV10-1	CASSEGGTSGRASGELFF
TRBV7-6	CASSPTKGTGELFF
TRBV7-2	CATTWSGVLTGELFF
TRBV5-6	CASSRGHPGETEAFF
TRBV9	CASSVVAGGPYNEQFF
TRBV11-2	CASSLGDTSGDEQFF
TRBV28	CASSRGYTEAFF
TRBV29-1	CSVMADSYEQYF
TRBV11-2	CASSLEEWDPGETQYF
TRBV27	CASSFLVEGTDTQYF
TRBV30	CAWSDGANQETQYF
TRBV29-1	CSVLTGASNEKLFF
TRBV19	CASSIVDPPNYGYTF
TRBV7-6	CASSRAMISGANVLTF
TRBV28	CASSPTIYQGDPSYEQYF
TRBV29-1	CSVLTQNTGELFF
TRBV27	CASRGGMNTEAFF
TRBV6-1	CASSELAGVEGTDTQYF
TRBV28	CASSQSDRPDTQYF
TRBV4-2	CASSQDLADTYNEQFF
TRBV15	CATRIDRGNTEAFF
TRBV27	CASSPREGERGTEAFF
TRBV4-1	CASSQEGRQGRSEQYF
TRBV6-6	CASSSWDLPRAGELFF
TRBV9	CASSVEAGSNEQFF
TRBV2	CASAFLGTGQYEQYF
TRBV4-1	CASSQDDRGTYNEQFF
TRBV2	CASSVLAEIYEQYF
TRBV5-6	CASKGPSYEQYF
TRBV13	CASSLQGAEQYF
TRBV4-1	CASSQDIRGWSYEQYF
TRBV4-3	CASSLSTSGNYEQYF
TRBV14	CASSQGVTYNEQFF
TRBV2	CASSEFPDYGYTF
TRBV4-1	CASSQDLGQGYYGYTF
TRBV28	CASSGVGGPYNSPLHF
TRBV4-3	CASSQYPSSYEQYF
TRBV15	CATSRQDNSPLHF
TRBV7-9	CASSLLTTDTQYF
TRBV7-9	CASSSEPNSPLHF
TRBV6-5	CASSYSQGAGETQYF